This is a list of T cell receptor beta chains from one sample in a study of tumor and adjacent non-tumor tissue in lung cancer. One entry per CDR3 protein, called by TCRdb with MiXCR from the multiplex PCR reads. The sample shows 95,000 to 150,000 distinct CDR3 sequences, over 65% of them seen only once. The sequencing sample was made of lung tumor tissue. The receptors stem from a man aged 25 to 40 with non-small cell lung cancer. CDR3s include the opening cysteine and the closing phenylalanine or tryptophan. Each record gives: J gene, D gene, V gene, clone size, CDR3 protein, CDR3 DNA. D genes are given only for firm matches. Rows may omit the clone size; those that give it use once, few, many or a size class.

J: TRBJ2-4; D: -; V: TRBV12-3/TRBV12-4; size: many; CDR3: CASSGGAKNIQYF; DNA: TGTGCCAGCAGTGGGGGAGCCAAAAACATTCAGTACTTC
J: TRBJ2-5; D: -; V: TRBV5-1; size: few; CDR3: CASSLGLANQETQYF; DNA: TGCGCCAGCAGCTTGGGGCTAGCGAATCAAGAGACCCAGTACTTC
J: TRBJ2-1; D: TRBD2; V: TRBV7-3; size: -; CDR3: CVSSRTLAGGLNEQFF; DNA: TGTGTCAGCAGTCGGACCCTAGCGGGGGGGCTCAATGAGCAGTTCTTC
J: TRBJ2-7; D: TRBD2; V: TRBV5-4; size: few; CDR3: CASSLVGTRVAEQYF; DNA: TGTGCCAGCAGCTTGGTTGGGACTAGGGTGGCAGAGCAGTACTTC
J: TRBJ2-3; D: TRBD2; V: TRBV20-1; size: once; CDR3: CSASVGGSQDTQYF; DNA: TGCAGTGCTAGCGTGGGGGGGTCTCAAGATACGCAGTACTTT
J: TRBJ2-7; D: -; V: TRBV24-1; size: -; CDR3: CATSESGRTYEQYF; DNA: TGTGCCACCAGTGAGTCCGGACGGACCTACGAGCAGTACTTC
J: TRBJ1-6; D: -; V: TRBV12-3/TRBV12-4; size: -; CDR3: CASSFWTDNSPLHF; DNA: TGTGCCAGCAGTTTTTGGACAGATAATTCACCCCTCCACTTT
J: TRBJ2-1; D: TRBD1; V: TRBV29-1; size: -; CDR3: CSVGGTVCNEQFF; DNA: TGCAGCGTTGGGGGGACAGTGTGCAATGAGCAGTTCTTC
J: TRBJ2-5; D: TRBD1; V: TRBV6-1; size: -; CDR3: CASSEAWWTGETRYF; DNA: TGTGCCAGCAGTGAAGCGTGGTGGACAGGAGAGACCCGGTACTTC
J: TRBJ2-5; D: -; V: TRBV5-1; size: few; CDR3: CASSLGLGETQYF; DNA: TGCGCCAGCAGCTTGGGATTGGGGGAAACCCAGTACTTC
J: TRBJ1-2; D: -; V: TRBV20-1; size: -; CDR3: CNAVGWKYGYTF; DNA: TGCAATGCTGTAGGGTGGAAGTATGGCTACACGTTC
J: TRBJ1-1; D: -; V: TRBV7-8; size: few; CDR3: CASSLWYGGRDTEAFF; DNA: TGTGCCAGCAGCTTGTGGTACGGGGGTCGCGACACTGAAGCTTTCTTT
J: TRBJ2-3; D: TRBD2; V: TRBV5-5; size: many; CDR3: CASREGTSGFTDTQYF; DNA: TGTGCCAGCAGAGAGGGGACTAGCGGGTTCACAGATACGCAGTATTTT
J: TRBJ1-2; D: -; V: TRBV5-5; size: -; CDR3: CARSLDAGSNYGYTF; DNA: TGTGCCAGGAGTTTGGATGCAGGGTCTAACTATGGCTACACCTTC
J: TRBJ2-1; D: TRBD2; V: TRBV10-2; size: many; CDR3: CASTPTSEGEQFF; DNA: TGCGCCAGCACCCCGACTAGCGAGGGTGAGCAGTTCTTC
J: TRBJ2-2; D: TRBD2; V: TRBV4-1; size: -; CDR3: CASSQGILAGGCTRELFF; DNA: TGCGCCAGCAGCCAAGGGATCCTAGCGGGAGGTTGCACCAGGGAGCTGTTTTTT
J: TRBJ1-2; D: -; V: TRBV28; size: few; CDR3: CASTPGLANYGYTF; DNA: TGTGCCAGCACTCCGGGCCTAGCTAACTATGGCTACACCTTC
J: TRBJ2-5; D: TRBD2; V: TRBV20-1; size: -; CDR3: CSATGTSGRIGKEAQYF; DNA: TGCAGTGCTACCGGGACAAGCGGGAGGATTGGTAAAGAGGCCCAGTACTTC
J: TRBJ2-5; D: TRBD1; V: TRBV29-1; size: -; CDR3: CSGATGGATPYF; DNA: TGCAGCGGCGCAACAGGGGGCGCGACCCCGTACTTC
J: TRBJ2-7; D: -; V: TRBV30; size: many; CDR3: CAWSPGILPYEQYF; DNA: TGTGCCTGGAGTCCGGGAATCTTACCCTACGAGCAGTACTTC
J: TRBJ2-3; D: TRBD2; V: TRBV12-3/TRBV12-4; size: -; CDR3: CATRPRGGGATDTQYF; DNA: TGTGCAACCAGACCACGGGGCGGGGGGGCGACAGATACGCAGTATTTT
J: TRBJ1-2; D: -; V: TRBV6-5; size: -; CDR3: CVSAPNSYTF; DNA: TGTGTCAGCGCCCCTAACAGCTACACCTTC
J: TRBJ2-1; D: TRBD2; V: TRBV4-2; size: -; CDR3: CAISQLAGGRYNEQIF; DNA: TGTGCCATCAGCCAATTAGCGGGGGGGCGATACAATGAGCAGATCTTC
J: TRBJ1-1; D: -; V: TRBV6-5; size: once; CDR3: CARKKGRLNTESFF; DNA: TGTGCCCGCAAGAAGGGCAGATTGAACACTGAATCTTTCTTT
J: TRBJ2-7; D: -; V: TRBV29-1; size: -; CDR3: CSVAPSSYEQYF; DNA: TGCAGCGTGGCCCCGAGCAGCTACGAGCAGTATTTC
J: TRBJ2-2; D: -; V: TRBV11-2; size: -; CDR3: CVSSFRGVTNSGELFF; DNA: TGTGTCAGCAGCTTCAGAGGGGTAACGAACAGCGGGGAGCTGTTTTTT
J: TRBJ2-6; D: -; V: TRBV20-1; size: -; CDR3: CSAINSGANVPTF; DNA: TGCAGTGCTATTAACTCTGGGGCCAACGTCCCGACTTTC
J: TRBJ1-2; D: -; V: TRBV19; size: -; CDR3: CASSPIGGGYTF; DNA: TGTGCCAGTAGTCCTATCGGGGGGGGCTACACCTTC
J: TRBJ2-3; D: -; V: TRBV11-2; size: -; CDR3: CASSLRVRPYTQYF; DNA: TGTGCCAGCAGCCTCAGGGTGAGGCCATATACGCAGTATTTT
J: TRBJ2-5; D: TRBD1; V: TRBV11-2; size: medium-sized; CDR3: CASSLGTGQETQYF; DNA: TGTGCCAGCAGCTTAGGGACAGGCCAAGAGACCCAGTACTTC
J: TRBJ2-2; D: -; V: TRBV11-3; size: -; CDR3: CASGTGRGTGELFF; DNA: TGTGCCAGCGGGACCGGACGGGGCACCGGGGAGCTGTTTTTT
J: TRBJ2-5; D: -; V: TRBV24-1; size: few; CDR3: CATSDRIHTQETQYF; DNA: TGTGCCACCAGTGATCGCATACATACCCAAGAGACCCAGTACTTC
J: TRBJ2-5; D: -; V: TRBV6-2/TRBV6-3; size: many; CDR3: CASSYSGLFKETQYF; DNA: TGTGCCAGCAGTTACTCTGGACTATTCAAGGAGACCCAGTACTTC
J: TRBJ1-3; D: -; V: TRBV12-3/TRBV12-4; size: -; CDR3: CASSPHRERVAGNTIYF; DNA: TGTGCCAGCAGTCCCCACCGAGAGAGGGTAGCCGGAAACACCATATATTTT
J: TRBJ1-5; D: -; V: TRBV4-2; size: -; CDR3: CASGQDNGGAWSNQPQHF; DNA: TGTGCCAGCGGCCAAGATAACGGGGGCGCATGGAGCAATCAGCCCCAGCATTTT
J: TRBJ1-5; D: -; V: TRBV10-3; size: -; CDR3: CAISNPTYSNQPQHF; DNA: TGTGCCATCAGTAATCCGACTTATAGCAATCAGCCCCAGCATTTT
J: TRBJ1-1; D: -; V: TRBV11-2; size: -; CDR3: CPSSPMTGTEAFF; DNA: TGTCCCAGCAGCCCAATGACTGGCACTGAAGCTTTCTTT
J: TRBJ2-1; D: TRBD2; V: TRBV29-1; size: -; CDR3: CNVKDGGGWYEQFF; DNA: TGCAATGTTAAAGACGGCGGGGGATGGTATGAGCAGTTCTTC
J: TRBJ1-5; D: TRBD1; V: TRBV18; size: -; CDR3: CAGSQGQTHDQPQHF; DNA: TGTGCCGGCTCCCAGGGACAGACGCACGATCAGCCCCAGCATTTT
J: TRBJ2-1; D: -; V: TRBV28; size: -; CDR3: CASSSLIAEKNSYNEQFF; DNA: TGTGCCAGCAGTTCCCTCATAGCGGAGAAGAACTCCTATAATGAGCAGTTCTTC
J: TRBJ2-1; D: -; V: TRBV29-1; size: -; CDR3: CSVDGLTGNNRGYNEQFF; DNA: TGCAGCGTTGACGGCTTGACCGGTAATAATCGGGGGTACAATGAGCAGTTCTTC
J: TRBJ2-7; D: TRBD1; V: TRBV11-2; size: -; CDR3: CASSLWSPEQGVYEQYF; DNA: TGTGCCAGCAGTTTATGGTCTCCGGAACAGGGGGTTTACGAGCAGTACTTC
J: TRBJ2-1; D: -; V: TRBV20-1; size: many; CDR3: CSARPSPGLNNEQFF; DNA: TGCAGTGCTAGACCATCCCCCGGACTAAACAATGAGCAGTTCTTC
J: TRBJ1-6; D: -; V: TRBV4-1; size: -; CDR3: CASSQRDNNSPLHF; DNA: TGCGCCAGCAGCCAAAGGGACAATAATTCACCCCTCCACTTT
J: TRBJ2-3; D: TRBD2; V: TRBV11-1; size: many; CDR3: CASSTGAGAATDTQYF; DNA: TGTGCCAGCAGCACGGGAGCGGGAGCAGCCACAGATACGCAGTATTTT
J: TRBJ2-1; D: TRBD2; V: TRBV6-1; size: -; CDR3: CASISRTSAAQEDYNEQFF; DNA: TGTGCCAGCATAAGTCGGACTAGCGCCGCCCAAGAGGACTACAATGAGCAGTTCTTC
J: TRBJ2-4; D: TRBD2; V: TRBV6-4; size: once; CDR3: CASRETGTSGRSIQYF; DNA: TGTGCCAGCAGAGAGACCGGGACTAGCGGGAGAAGCATTCAGTACTTC
J: TRBJ2-7; D: -; V: TRBV29-1; size: many; CDR3: CSVGPGAVGEQYF; DNA: TGCAGCGTTGGACCAGGGGCCGTGGGGGAGCAGTACTTC
J: TRBJ1-1; D: TRBD1; V: TRBV5-6; size: -; CDR3: CASSFGTGLGTEGFF; DNA: TGTGCCAGCAGCTTCGGGACAGGGTTGGGCACTGAAGGTTTCTTT
J: TRBJ2-5; D: -; V: TRBV12-3/TRBV12-4; size: once; CDR3: CARSASTTGQGGAKETQYF; DNA: TGTGCCAGGAGTGCCTCGACGACAGGGCAGGGAGGGGCCAAAGAGACCCAGTACTTC
J: TRBJ2-3; D: TRBD2; V: TRBV12-3/TRBV12-4; size: -; CDR3: CSSSPTSKRLDTQYF; DNA: TGTTCCAGCAGTCCGACTAGCAAACGACTAGATACGCAGTATTTT
J: TRBJ1-5; D: -; V: TRBV20-1; size: -; CDR3: CSASDGGSNQPQHF; DNA: TGCAGTGCTAGTGACGGGGGGAGCAATCAGCCCCAGCATTTT
J: TRBJ2-3; D: TRBD2; V: TRBV28; size: -; CDR3: CASSYLAATGTQYF; DNA: TGTGCCAGCAGCTATCTAGCGGCTACAGGTACGCAGTATTTT